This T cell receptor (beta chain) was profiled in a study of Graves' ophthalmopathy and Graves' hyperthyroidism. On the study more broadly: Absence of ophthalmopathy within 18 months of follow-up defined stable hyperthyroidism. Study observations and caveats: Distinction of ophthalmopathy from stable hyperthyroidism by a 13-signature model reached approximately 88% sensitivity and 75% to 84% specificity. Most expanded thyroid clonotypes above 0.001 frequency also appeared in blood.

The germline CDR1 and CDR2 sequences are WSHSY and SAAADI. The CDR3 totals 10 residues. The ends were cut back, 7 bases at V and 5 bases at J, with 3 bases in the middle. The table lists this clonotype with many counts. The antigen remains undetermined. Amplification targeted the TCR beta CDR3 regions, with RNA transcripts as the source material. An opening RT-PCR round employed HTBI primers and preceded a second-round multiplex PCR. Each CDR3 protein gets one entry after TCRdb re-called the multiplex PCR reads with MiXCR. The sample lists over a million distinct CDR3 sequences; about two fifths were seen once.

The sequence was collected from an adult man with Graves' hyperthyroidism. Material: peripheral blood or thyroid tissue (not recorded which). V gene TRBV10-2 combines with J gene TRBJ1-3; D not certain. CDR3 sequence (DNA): TGCGCCAGCATGCGAAACACCATATATTTT. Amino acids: CASMRNTIYF.